In its sample, the clone carrying this T cell receptor (beta chain) was seen many times. Its antigen is not known. Amplified regions were TCR beta CDR3 sequences from RNA transcripts. The TCR CDR3 first-round RT-PCR relied on the HTBI primer set. TCRdb used MiXCR to reprocess the multiplex PCR reads, holding one entry per CDR3 protein. The data hold over 500,000 distinct CDR3 sequences, with roughly 16% observed a single time. This specimen comes from a study of T cells in Graves' hyperthyroidism and ophthalmopathy. Study-wide results and caveats: The model identified upcoming ophthalmopathy a median approximately 6.4 months ahead of onset.

The origin of this receptor is a woman younger than 45 with Graves' ophthalmopathy. Sequencing was performed on blood.

CDR3 nucleotide sequence: TGTGCCAGCAGCTCGATGGGAGGGAGGAACATTCAGTACTTC. This encodes CASSSMGGRNIQYF. V and J are TRBV7-2 and TRBJ2-4, with TRBD2 matching over 7 bases. The CDR3 has 14 residues. J lost 7 bases, V lost 4 bases, and 7 bases had no gene match. Germline loops: CDR1 SGHTA, CDR2 FQGNSA.